This TCR beta chain was captured by sequencing in a study of T cell clones after liver transplantation. Background on the study: Subjects received no induction therapy and standard immunosuppression until randomization at 12-24 months post-transplant.

Assay used: immunoSEQ multiplex PCR; TCRdb lists only in-frame clones, some missing. This table holds fewer than 85,000 clones, about 80% found once. Note on this clone: Its target is not known.

Points from the study as a whole: The donor-reactive repertoire was only partly measurable in two subjects, lacking donor cells.

CDR3 length: 13 amino acids. Germline CDR1 MDHEN, CDR2 SYDVKM. V shed 6 bases and J 5 bases; nucleotides not matched to a gene: 6. J is TRBJ2-7 and V is TRBV28, with 8 bases lining up with TRBD1. This sequence originates from a human patient who received a liver transplant. The graft donor may be the source of some T cells. The sequencing used CD4+ T cells from blood, collected 12 months after liver transplant. The CDR3 coding sequence is TGTGCCAGCAGCCAGGACAGGGTCCACGAGCAGTACTTC. Residues: CASSQDRVHEQYF.